The 14 T cell receptor beta chains in this list originate from one sample, sequenced in a study of blood T cell repertoires in COVID-19. Some clones are missing from TCRdb's copy, which holds only in-frame ones; the method was immunoSEQ multiplex PCR. The data show some 390,000 clones, about 88% seen once. Sequencing was done on a sample of peripheral blood. The receptors were sampled from a middle-aged woman with COVID-19, enrolled during active disease.

J is TRBJ2-5 and V is TRBV7-2; 7 bases fit TRBD2. The CDR3 is 14 amino acids. V lost 5 bases to trimming and J lost 4 bases; unmatched junction nucleotides: 7. From germline, CDR1 is SGHTA and CDR2 FQGNSA. The CDR3 spells CASSPWGGGETQYF. CDR3 DNA sequence: TGTGCCAGCAGCCCTTGGGGCGGGGGAGAGACCCAGTACTTC.

The rearrangement uses TRBV5-1 and TRBJ1-3; 8 nucleotides agree with TRBD1. The CDR3 covers 14 residues. Germline V gene sequence: CDR1 SGHRS, CDR2 YFSETQ. The J segment lost 6 bases and the V segment lost 3 bases, leaving 5 bases of the junction unmatched. This CDR3 is CASSSTGEENTIYF. The CDR3 DNA is TGCGCCAGCAGCTCGACAGGGGAGGAAAACACCATATATTTT. Complete variable domain (other parts from reference TRBV5-1 and TRBJ1-3): KAGVTQTPRYLIKTRGQQVTLSCSPISGHRSVSWYQQTPGQGLQFLFEYFSETQRNKGNFPGRFSGRQFSNSRSEMNVSTLELGDSALYLCASSSTGEENTIYFGEGSWLTVV.

The V call is TRBV6-5, the J call TRBJ2-5; 7 positions match TRBD2. J was trimmed by 5 bases and V by 2 bases; bases with no gene match: 2. CDR3 length equals 13 residues. Germline assignment: CDR1 MNHEY and CDR2 SVGAGI. CDR3 in amino acids: CASSYGGGETQYF. CDR3 nucleotides: TGTGCCAGCAGTTACGGGGGAGGGGAGACCCAGTACTTC.

V is TRBV29-1 and J is TRBJ1-4; TRBD1 agrees at 9 bases. From germline, CDR1 is SQVTM and CDR2 ANQGSEA. After removal of 7 bases from V and 7 bases from J, the junction contained 7 bases not matched to a gene. This CDR3 spans 13 amino acids. The chain's CDR3 is CSAGQGNFEKLFF. The CDR3 DNA reads TGCAGCGCGGGACAGGGAAATTTTGAAAAACTGTTTTTT.

V usage is TRBV5-4 and J usage is TRBJ1-6; D gene unclear. CDR1 is SGHNT and CDR2 is YYREEE in the germline V gene (reference sequence). V lost 2 bases, J lost 6 bases, and 9 bases lay in between. This CDR3 spans 14 amino acids. The CDR3 region is CASSLRSGNSPLHF. CDR3 DNA sequence: TGTGCCAGCAGCTTACGCAGCGGTAATTCACCCCTCCACTTT.

In its sample, this clone was seen once. The CDR3 protein is CASCGISAEKGYEQYF. CDR3 in DNA: TGTGCCAGCTGCGGGATTAGCGCAGAGAAAGGCTACGAGCAGTACTTC. V and J are TRBV3-1 (or the pseudogene TRBV3-2) and TRBJ2-7; perhaps TRBD2 as D (6 bases). The CDR3 spans 16 residues. V lost 8 bases and J lost 3, with 23 bases in between. Germline assignment: CDR1 LGHDT and CDR2 YNNKEL (reference sequence).

CDR3 bases: TGTGCCAGCAGTGGCCAGGGAGGGGGCGAGCAGTACTTC. It specifies CASSGQGGGEQYF. V gene TRBV2 combines with J gene TRBJ2-7; D perhaps matches TRBD2 (7 bases). Trimming removed 4 bases at V and 6 bases at J, with 13 bases between. The CDR3 has 13 amino acids. Germline V lookup: CDR1 SNHLY, CDR2 FYNNEI.

The chain recombines TRBV5-4 with TRBJ1-2, with D perhaps TRBD1 (5 bases). Per the germline V gene, CDR1 is SGHNT and CDR2 is YYREEE (reference sequence). Deletions cut 4 bases from V and 8 bases from J, with 21 bases between. The CDR3 has 15 residues. This chain's CDR3 is CASSVVGLWGEGYTF. CDR3 in DNA: TGTGCCAGCAGCGTTGTGGGACTGTGGGGGGAAGGCTACACCTTC.

V and J are TRBV7-7 and TRBJ2-5, with 8 bases that match TRBD2. Germline assignment: CDR1 SSHAT and CDR2 FNYEAQ (reference sequence). The length of the CDR3 is 15 residues. The chain's CDR3 is CASGEAGSSQETQYF. In DNA, the CDR3 is TGTGCTAGCGGGGAGGCGGGGTCCAGCCAAGAGACCCAGTACTTC.

This chain joins TRBV2 and TRBJ2-5; D is unclear. Germline-derived CDR1 and CDR2 are SNHLY and FYNNEI. V was trimmed by 2 bases and J by 5 bases, leaving 6 bases between them. CDR3 size: 12 residues. The DNA for the CDR3 is TGTGCCAGCAGTGAAACCGAGGAGACCCAGTACTTC. Translating gives CASSETEETQYF.

This sequence joins TRBV15 and TRBJ1-2, with TRBD1 matching over 9 bases. The CDR3 covers 15 residues. Looked up from germline, CDR1 is LNHNV and CDR2 is YYDKDF (reference sequence). J lost 6 bases, V lost 2 bases, and 7 bases had no gene match. In DNA form, the CDR3 reads TGTGCCACCAGCAGATACGGACAGGGGCTCGATGGCTACACCTTC. As protein: CATSRYGQGLDGYTF. Together with reference TRBV15 and TRBJ1-2, the CDR3 gives the full variable domain: DAMVIQNPRYQVTQFGKPVTLSCSQTLNHNVMYWYQQKSSQAPKLLFHYYDKDFNNEADTPDNFQSRRPNTSFCFLDIRSPGLGDTAMYLCATSRYGQGLDGYTFGSGTRLTVV.

The chain has TRBV27 and TRBJ1-4; D remains ambiguous. Trimming took off 3 bases at V and 11 bases at J, with 31 bases between the two ends. Germline V CDR1 and CDR2: MNHEY, SMNVEV (reference sequence). The CDR3 contains 19 residues. The CDR3 region is CASSLKGRGRPWRMKKLFF. The CDR3 nucleotides are TGTGCCAGCAGTTTGAAGGGTAGAGGGCGGCCATGGCGGATGAAGAAACTGTTTTTT. Together with reference TRBV27 and TRBJ1-4, the CDR3 gives the full variable domain: EAQVTQNPRYLITVTGKKLTVTCSQNMNHEYMSWYRQDPGLGLRQIYYSMNVEVTDKGDVPEGYKVSRKEKRNFPLILESPSPNQTSLYFCASSLKGRGRPWRMKKLFFGSGTQLSVL.

Comments on this clone: At one boundary the junction diverges from the germline segment, which might be a read error. The gene calls are TRBV7-7 and TRBJ2-7; 7 nucleotides match TRBD1. Per the germline V gene, CDR1 is SSHAT and CDR2 is FNYEAQ (reference sequence). The CDR3 runs 14 residues. The CDR3 sequence: CASSLAAGGYEQYF. CDR3 in DNA: TGTGCTAGCAGCTTAGCAGCAGGGGGCTACGAGCAGTACTTC.

V and J are TRBV6-5 and TRBJ2-7; 9 bases fit TRBD1. V trimming: 6 bases; J trimming: 0 bases; junction bases outside the gene matches: 6. Germline V CDR1 and CDR2: MNHEY, SVGAGI. The CDR3 runs to 15 residues. In DNA form, the CDR3 reads TGTGCCAGCAGACAACGGGACAGGGCCTCCTACGAGCAGTACTTC. This sequence encodes CASRQRDRASYEQYF.